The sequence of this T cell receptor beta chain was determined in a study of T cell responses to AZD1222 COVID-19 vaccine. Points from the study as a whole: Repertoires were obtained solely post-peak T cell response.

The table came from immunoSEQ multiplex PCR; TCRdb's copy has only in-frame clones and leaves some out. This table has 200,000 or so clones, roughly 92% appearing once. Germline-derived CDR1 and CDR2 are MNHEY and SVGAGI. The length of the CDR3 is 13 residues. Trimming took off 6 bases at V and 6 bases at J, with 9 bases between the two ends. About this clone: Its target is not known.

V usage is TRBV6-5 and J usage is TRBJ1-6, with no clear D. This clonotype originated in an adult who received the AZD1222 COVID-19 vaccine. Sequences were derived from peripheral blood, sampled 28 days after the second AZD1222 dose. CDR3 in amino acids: CASRSTVNSPLHF. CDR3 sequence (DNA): TGTGCCAGCAGATCGACGGTTAATTCACCCCTCCACTTT.